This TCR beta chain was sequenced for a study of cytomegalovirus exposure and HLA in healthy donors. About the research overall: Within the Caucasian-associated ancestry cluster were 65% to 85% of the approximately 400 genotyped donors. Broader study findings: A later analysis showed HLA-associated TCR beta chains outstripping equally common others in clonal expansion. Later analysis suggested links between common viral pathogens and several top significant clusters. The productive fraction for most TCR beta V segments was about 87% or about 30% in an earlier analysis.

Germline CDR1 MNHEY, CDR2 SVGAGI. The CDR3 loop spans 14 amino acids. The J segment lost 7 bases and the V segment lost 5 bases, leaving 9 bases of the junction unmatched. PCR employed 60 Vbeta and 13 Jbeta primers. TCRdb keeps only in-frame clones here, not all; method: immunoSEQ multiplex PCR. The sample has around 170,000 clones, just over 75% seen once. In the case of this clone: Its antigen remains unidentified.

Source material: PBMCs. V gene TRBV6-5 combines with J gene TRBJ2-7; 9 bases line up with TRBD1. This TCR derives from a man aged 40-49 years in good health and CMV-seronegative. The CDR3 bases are TGTGCCAGCAGTCAGACAGGGGGATTGCGGGAGCAGTACTTC. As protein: CASSQTGGLREQYF.